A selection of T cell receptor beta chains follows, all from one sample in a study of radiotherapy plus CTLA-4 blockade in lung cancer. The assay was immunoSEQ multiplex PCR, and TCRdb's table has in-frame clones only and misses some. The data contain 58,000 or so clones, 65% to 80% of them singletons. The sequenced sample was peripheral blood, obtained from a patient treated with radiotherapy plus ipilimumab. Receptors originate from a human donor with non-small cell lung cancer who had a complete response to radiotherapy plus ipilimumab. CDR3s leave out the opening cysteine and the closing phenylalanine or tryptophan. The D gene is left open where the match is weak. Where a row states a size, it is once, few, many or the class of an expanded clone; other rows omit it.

ASRPLAGGPYEQY	once	TRBV5-1	13	TRBD2
ASTEGARAVNTEAF	-	TRBV5-1	14	TRBD1
ASILFPIAGQGKDQPQH	-	TRBV7-9	17	TRBD1
ACGQAYGYT	-	TRBV30	9	TRBD1
ASSTGVAWQPQH	-	TRBV28	12	TRBD1
ASSPSNQPQH	-	TRBV11-2	10	-
ASSSTGTGSYEQY	-	TRBV5-1	13	TRBD1
ASSPGPPEGYSNYGYT	-	TRBV19	16	-
ASSVTTGGSSNEKLF	-	TRBV9	15	TRBD1
ASSYAGNPSEQY	once	TRBV7-2	12	-
ASSRDSGFETQY	-	TRBV7-2	12	TRBD1
ASRSPGVANTEAF	once	TRBV5-1	13	-
ASSLTGTGSYGYT	-	TRBV19	13	TRBD1
ASSLQPTNYGYT	-	TRBV7-2	12	-
AITGNGPTEAF	many	TRBV10-3	11	-
ASSLDPGGSYNEQF	-	TRBV5-1	14	TRBD1
ASSPQGTGELF	once	TRBV5-1	11	TRBD1
ASSQQGALADTQY	-	TRBV5-4	13	TRBD1
ASSPSAGIGGYEQY	-	TRBV19	14	-
ASSIEQTSHYGYT	-	TRBV19	13	-
ASSPGHSVLGWF	-	TRBV6-4	12	-
ASSEREAGLIVGEAF	-	TRBV6-1	15	-
ASSISGGHPDTQY	-	TRBV19	13	TRBD2
ASSRDRDLGANVLT	-	TRBV2	14	TRBD1
ASTGGANVLT	-	TRBV27	10	-
ASTPAGYSNQPQH	-	TRBV27	13	-
ASSNDRGQGNTEAF	-	TRBV19	14	TRBD1
ASTETLNTGELF	-	TRBV5-4	12	-
ASSQDRLAGGRSEQF	-	TRBV4-1	15	TRBD2
ASTPGGQPQH	few	TRBV6-6	10	-
ASRADRGKTQY	-	TRBV6-5	11	TRBD1
ASSWGQGASGANVLT	once	TRBV7-9	15	TRBD1
ASSEAGTGGDEQY	-	TRBV2	13	TRBD1
ASSLEARPTDTQY	-	TRBV7-8	13	-
ASSFGLAGYQETQY	-	TRBV7-6	14	TRBD2
ASSLLGQGSYEQY	few	TRBV28	13	TRBD1
ASSRSRDSSIGQY	-	TRBV5-1	13	TRBD1
ASSQGGDRVNYGYT	once	TRBV4-3	14	TRBD1
ASSFRTGGFNQPQH	-	TRBV5-6	14	TRBD1
ASSADRRGEAF	-	TRBV27	11	-
SVVPRRGGTDTQY	-	TRBV29-1	13	-
ASTVGGQRSPLH	-	TRBV6-5	12	TRBD1
SVRTGGQETQY	-	TRBV29-1	11	TRBD2
ASSLSQGEAGSPLH	few	TRBV18	14	-
TSSLSGTKYNEQF	-	TRBV1	13	-
ASSPGTRKNTEAF	-	TRBV28	13	-
ASSYGGGFYEQY	-	TRBV6-5	12	TRBD2
ASSLVAGGTNEQF	-	TRBV5-6	13	TRBD2
ASRSDGARTDTQY	-	TRBV19	13	-
ASSVGTQTYGYT	-	TRBV9	12	-
ASSSMTGGYGYT	once	TRBV7-2	12	-
ASSSTGTSRTGELF	-	TRBV5-6	14	-
ASIAGDKGTKNIQY	once	TRBV28	14	-
ASSLAILPPVDTQY	-	TRBV5-1	14	-
ASSLRAGGDTEAF	-	TRBV7-2	13	-
ASSSRMDRGRNYGYT	-	TRBV27	15	TRBD1
ASSLENRVSGNTIY	-	TRBV7-6	14	-
ASSLVGETQY	-	TRBV7-2	10	-
ASSTDYQETQY	-	TRBV2	11	-